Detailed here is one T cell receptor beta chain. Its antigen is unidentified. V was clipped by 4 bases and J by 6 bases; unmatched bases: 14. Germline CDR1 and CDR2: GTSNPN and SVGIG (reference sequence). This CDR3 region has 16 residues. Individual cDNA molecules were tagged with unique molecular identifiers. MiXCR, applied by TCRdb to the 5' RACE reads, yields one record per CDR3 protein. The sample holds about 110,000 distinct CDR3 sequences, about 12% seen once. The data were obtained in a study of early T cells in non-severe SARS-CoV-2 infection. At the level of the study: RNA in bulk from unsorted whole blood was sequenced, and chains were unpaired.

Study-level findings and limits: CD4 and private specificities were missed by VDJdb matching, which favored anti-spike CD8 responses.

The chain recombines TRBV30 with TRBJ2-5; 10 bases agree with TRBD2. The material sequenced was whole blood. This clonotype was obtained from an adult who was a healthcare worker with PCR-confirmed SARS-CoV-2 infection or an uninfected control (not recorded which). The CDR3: CAWTLSPLAGVKTQYF. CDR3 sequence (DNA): TGTGCCTGGACTTTATCCCCCCTAGCGGGGGTTAAGACCCAGTACTTC. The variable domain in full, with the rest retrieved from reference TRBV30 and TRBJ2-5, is SQTIHQWPATLVQPVGSPLSLECTVEGTSNPNLYWYRQAAGRGLQLLFYSVGIGQISSEVPQNLSASRPQDRQFILSSKKLLLSDSGFYLCAWTLSPLAGVKTQYFGPGTRLLVL.